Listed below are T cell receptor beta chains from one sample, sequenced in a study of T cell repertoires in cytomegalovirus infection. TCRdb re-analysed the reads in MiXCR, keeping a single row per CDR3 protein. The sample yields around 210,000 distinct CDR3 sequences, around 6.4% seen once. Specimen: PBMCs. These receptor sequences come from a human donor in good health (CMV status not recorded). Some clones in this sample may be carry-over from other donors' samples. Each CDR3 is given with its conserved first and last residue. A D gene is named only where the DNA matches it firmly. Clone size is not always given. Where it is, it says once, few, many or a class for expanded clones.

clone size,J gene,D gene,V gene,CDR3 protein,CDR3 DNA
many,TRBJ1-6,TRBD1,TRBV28,CASRTGGKHSPLHF,TGTGCCAGCAGAACAGGGGGTAAACATTCACCCCTCCACTTT
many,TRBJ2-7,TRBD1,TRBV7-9,CASSFGTGIVEQYF,TGTGCCAGCAGCTTCGGGACAGGGATTGTTGAGCAGTACTTC
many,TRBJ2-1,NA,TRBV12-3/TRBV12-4,CASNKDSNEQFF,TGTGCCAGTAATAAGGACAGCAATGAGCAGTTCTTC
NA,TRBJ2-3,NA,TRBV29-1,CSVRRDNTDTQYF,TGCAGCGTCCGCCGGGACAACACAGATACGCAGTATTTT
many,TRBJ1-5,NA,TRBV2,CASSVQGMGQPQHF,TGTGCCAGCAGTGTACAGGGCATGGGTCAGCCCCAGCATTTT
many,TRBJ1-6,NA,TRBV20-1,CSARGRQINSPLHF,TGCAGTGCTAGAGGGCGGCAGATTAATTCACCCCTCCACTTT
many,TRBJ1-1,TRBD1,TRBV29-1,CSVDGTAQNTEAFF,TGCAGCGTTGACGGGACAGCCCAGAACACTGAAGCTTTCTTT
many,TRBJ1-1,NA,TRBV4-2,CASSQDSSFTGFEAFF,TGTGCCAGCAGCCAAGACTCTTCTTTTACAGGGTTTGAAGCTTTCTTT
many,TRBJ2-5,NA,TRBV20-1,CSASLVETQYF,TGCAGTGCTAGTTTGGTTGAGACCCAGTACTTC
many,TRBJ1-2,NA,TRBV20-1,CSARGTWAYGYTF,TGCAGTGCTAGGGGGACTTGGGCCTATGGCTACACCTTC
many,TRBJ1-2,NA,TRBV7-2,CASSLASRTYGYTF,TGTGCCAGCAGCTTAGCGTCACGGACCTATGGCTACACCTTC
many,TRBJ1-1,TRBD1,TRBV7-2,CASSEQGRDTEAFF,TGTGCCAGCAGCGAACAGGGGCGGGACACTGAAGCTTTCTTT
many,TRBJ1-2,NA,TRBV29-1,CSVRDNSNYGYTF,TGCAGCGTGAGGGACAACTCTAACTATGGCTACACCTTC
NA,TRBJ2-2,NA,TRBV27,CASSHRGGELFF,TGTGCCAGCAGTCACCGAGGCGGGGAGCTGTTTTTT
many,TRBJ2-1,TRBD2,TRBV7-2,CASSPYAGDNEQFF,TGTGCCAGCAGCCCGTACGCGGGGGACAATGAGCAGTTCTTC
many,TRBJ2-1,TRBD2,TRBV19,CASSIGQSGGNNEQFF,TGTGCCAGTAGTATCGGACAGAGCGGGGGGAACAATGAGCAGTTCTTC
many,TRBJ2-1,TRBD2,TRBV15,CATSRGLAGSYNEQFF,TGTGCCACCAGCAGAGGTCTAGCGGGGAGCTACAATGAGCAGTTCTTC
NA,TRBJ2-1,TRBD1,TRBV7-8,CASSADRAYNEQFF,TGTGCCAGCAGCGCAGACAGGGCCTACAATGAGCAGTTCTTC
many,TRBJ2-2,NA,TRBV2,CASSEALRLGIGELFF,TGTGCCAGCAGTGAAGCGCTTCGACTAGGGATCGGGGAGCTGTTTTTT
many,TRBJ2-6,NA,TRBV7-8,CASSLVVSGSSGANVLTF,TGTGCCAGCAGCTTAGTGGTCTCAGGCTCGAGCGGGGCCAACGTCCTGACTTTC
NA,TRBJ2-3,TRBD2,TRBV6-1,CASSEWRAGGSTDTQYF,TGTGCCAGCAGTGAATGGAGGGCGGGGGGTTCGACAGATACGCAGTATTTT
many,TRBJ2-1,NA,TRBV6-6,CASSYTPRGEQFF,TGTGCCAGCAGTTACACTCCGAGGGGTGAGCAGTTCTTC
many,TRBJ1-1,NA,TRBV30,CAWSNRNTEAFF,TGTGCCTGGAGTAATCGGAACACTGAAGCTTTCTTT
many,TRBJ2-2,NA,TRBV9,CASSVEGYGGELFF,TGTGCCAGCAGCGTAGAAGGGTATGGCGGGGAGCTGTTTTTT
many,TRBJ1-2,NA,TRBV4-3,CASSGFQERSGGYTF,TGCGCCAGCAGCGGGTTTCAAGAACGAAGCGGTGGCTACACCTTC
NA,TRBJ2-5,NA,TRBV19,CASSRGRIQETQYF,TGTGCCAGTAGTAGAGGACGGATTCAAGAGACCCAGTACTTC
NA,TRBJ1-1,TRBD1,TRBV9,CASSVGTGGGTEAFF,TGTGCCAGCAGCGTAGGTACAGGGGGTGGTACTGAAGCTTTCTTT
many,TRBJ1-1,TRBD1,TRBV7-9,CASSTDRGGTEAFF,TGTGCCAGCAGCACGGACAGGGGCGGGACTGAAGCTTTCTTT
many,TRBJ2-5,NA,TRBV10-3,CAISESFEGGTQYF,TGTGCCATCAGTGAGTCGTTTGAAGGGGGGACCCAGTACTTC
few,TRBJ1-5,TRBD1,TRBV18,CASSTDRGSNQPQHF,TGTGCCAGCTCAACTGACAGGGGTAGCAATCAGCCCCAGCATTTT
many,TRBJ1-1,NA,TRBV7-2,CASSLVVWGQNTEAFF,TGTGCCAGCAGCTTAGTGGTTTGGGGGCAGAACACTGAAGCTTTCTTT
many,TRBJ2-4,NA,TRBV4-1,CASSQADLAKNIQYF,TGCGCCAGCAGCCAAGCGGACCTAGCCAAAAACATTCAGTACTTC
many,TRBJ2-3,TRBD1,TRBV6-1,CASSFRGIVADTQYF,TGTGCCAGCAGCTTCAGGGGGATTGTCGCAGATACGCAGTATTTT
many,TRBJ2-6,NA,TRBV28,CASNTGANVLTF,TGTGCCAGCAACACTGGGGCCAACGTCCTGACTTTC
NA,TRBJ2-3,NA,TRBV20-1,CSAEPRTDTQYF,TGCAGTGCGGAACCCCGCACAGATACGCAGTATTTT
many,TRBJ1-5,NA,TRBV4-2,CASSQSTASGNQPQHF,TGTGCCAGCAGCCAATCGACGGCGTCTGGCAATCAGCCCCAGCATTTT
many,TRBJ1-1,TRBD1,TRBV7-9,CASRSLTGRTEAFF,TGTGCCAGCAGATCACTGACAGGGAGAACTGAAGCTTTCTTT
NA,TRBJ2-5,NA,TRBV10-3,CAISAPAETQYF,TGTGCCATCAGCGCCCCGGCCGAGACCCAGTACTTC
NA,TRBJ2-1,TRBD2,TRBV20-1,CSARGSGSSYNEQFF,TGCAGTGCTAGAGGAAGCGGGAGTTCCTACAATGAGCAGTTCTTC
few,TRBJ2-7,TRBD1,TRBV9,CASSVRDSPYEQYF,TGTGCCAGCAGCGTACGGGACAGCCCCTACGAGCAGTACTTC
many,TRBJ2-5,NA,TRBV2,CASSESGAETQYF,TGTGCCAGCAGTGAATCGGGGGCCGAGACCCAGTACTTC
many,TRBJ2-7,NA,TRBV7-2,CASSLNPTSYEQYF,TGTGCCAGCAGCTTAAACCCAACCTCCTACGAGCAGTACTTC
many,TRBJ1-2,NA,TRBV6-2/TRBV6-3,CASRPGGLDPYGYTF,TGTGCCAGCAGACCGGGGGGATTAGATCCCTATGGCTACACCTTC
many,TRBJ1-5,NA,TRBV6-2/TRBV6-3,CASSRPQGSQPQHF,TGTGCCAGCAGTCGCCCACAGGGAAGTCAGCCCCAGCATTTT
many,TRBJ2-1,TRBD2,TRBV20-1,CSARDPGSGGLDEQFF,TGCAGTGCTAGAGATCCGGGTAGCGGGGGGCTGGATGAGCAGTTCTTC
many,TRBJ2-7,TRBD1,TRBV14,CASSRLGQGAREQYF,TGTGCCAGCAGCCGACTTGGACAGGGGGCGCGTGAGCAGTACTTC
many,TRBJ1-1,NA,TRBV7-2,CASSFSGVNTEAFF,TGTGCCAGCAGCTTTAGTGGGGTTAACACTGAAGCTTTCTTT
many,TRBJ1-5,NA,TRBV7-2,CASSLGGPQPQHF,TGTGCCAGCAGCTTAGGAGGGCCTCAGCCCCAGCATTTT
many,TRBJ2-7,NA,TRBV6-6,CASRSNSRDEQYF,TGTGCCAGCAGGAGTAACAGTCGGGACGAGCAGTACTTC
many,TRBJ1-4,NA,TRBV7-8,CASSLKEVAGGEKLFF,TGTGCCAGCAGCTTAAAGGAAGTGGCTGGAGGGGAAAAACTGTTTTTT
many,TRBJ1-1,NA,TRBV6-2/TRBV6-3,CASSQVSPLNTEAFF,TGTGCCAGCAGTCAAGTGAGTCCCTTGAACACTGAAGCTTTCTTT
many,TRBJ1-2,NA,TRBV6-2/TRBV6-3,CASLSWTPGKYGYTF,TGTGCCAGCCTATCCTGGACACCCGGAAAATATGGCTACACCTTC
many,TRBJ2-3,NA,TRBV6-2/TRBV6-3,CASSTVTGESTDTQYF,TGTGCCAGCAGTACGGTTACGGGGGAGTCCACAGATACGCAGTATTTT
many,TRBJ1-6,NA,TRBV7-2,CASSLSSATEPLHF,TGTGCCAGCAGCTTAAGTAGTGCGACCGAACCCCTCCACTTT
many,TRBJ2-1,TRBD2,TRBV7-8,CASSPRGRGGYNEQFF,TGTGCCAGCAGCCCGCGGGGGCGGGGGGGTTACAATGAGCAGTTCTTC
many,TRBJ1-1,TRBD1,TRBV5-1,CASSLAQGVKAFF,TGCGCCAGCAGCTTGGCACAGGGGGTGAAAGCTTTCTTT
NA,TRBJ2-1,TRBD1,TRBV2,CASIPGTGFGNEQFF,TGTGCCAGCATCCCCGGGACAGGGTTTGGAAATGAGCAGTTCTTC